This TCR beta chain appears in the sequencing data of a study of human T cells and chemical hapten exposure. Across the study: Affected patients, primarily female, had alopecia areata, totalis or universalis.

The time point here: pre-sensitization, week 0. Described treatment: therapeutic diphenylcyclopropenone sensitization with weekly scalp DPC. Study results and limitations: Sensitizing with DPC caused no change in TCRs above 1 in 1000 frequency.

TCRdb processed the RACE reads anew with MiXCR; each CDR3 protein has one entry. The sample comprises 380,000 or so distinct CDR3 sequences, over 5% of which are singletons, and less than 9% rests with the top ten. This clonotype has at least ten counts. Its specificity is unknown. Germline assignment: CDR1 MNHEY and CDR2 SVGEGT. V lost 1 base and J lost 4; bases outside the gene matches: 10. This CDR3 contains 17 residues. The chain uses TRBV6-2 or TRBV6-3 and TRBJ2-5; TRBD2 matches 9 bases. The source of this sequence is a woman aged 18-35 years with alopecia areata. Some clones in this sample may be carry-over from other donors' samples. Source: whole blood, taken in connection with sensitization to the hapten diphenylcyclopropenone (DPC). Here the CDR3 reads CASSYWAGGPVLETQYF. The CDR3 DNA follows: TGTGCCAGCAGTTACTGGGCGGGGGGGCCGGTTTTAGAGACCCAGTACTTC.